This T cell receptor (beta chain) was profiled in a study of blood T cell repertoires in COVID-19. Looking at the study overall: Both acute and convalescent COVID-19 samples were obtained from the United States, Italy and Spain.

Trimming shortened V by 5 bases and J by 0 bases, and 14 bases separated the two germline ends. The germline V gene encodes CDR1 LNHDA and CDR2 SQIVND (reference sequence). The CDR3 length is 17 residues. In the source study's methods: Amplifying reference gene primers gave estimates of nucleated cell counts. TCRdb keeps only in-frame clones here, not all; method: immunoSEQ multiplex PCR. The V and J calls and the clone size are those of that table, but D and trimming were determined from the DNA. The data contain some 130,000 clones, approximately 77% of them singletons. This chain connects TRBV19 to TRBJ2-6, with D perhaps matching TRBD1 (6 bases). The TCR originated in a man at least 80 years old with acute or convalescent COVID-19. Source material: peripheral blood. CDR3 amino acids: CASSGVSGDSGANVLTF. DNA of the CDR3: TGTGCCAGTAGTGGAGTCTCAGGGGACTCTGGGGCCAACGTCCTGACTTTC.